This T cell receptor beta chain is from a study of T cell repertoires in cytomegalovirus infection. Study summary: In public TCR beta signatures, there were indications of both CMV infection and matching HLA type. Study-wide results and caveats: The ex vivo response was dominated by HLA-C-restricted CMV-specific TCR beta clonotypes. Carriers of CMV and the relevant HLA type were discriminated by public TCR beta frequency.

There are many counts of this clonotype. Its antigen is unidentified. Germline lookup yields CDR1 MDHEN and CDR2 SYDVKM. After removal of 3 bases from V and 3 bases from J, the junction contained 8 bases not matched to a gene. The CDR3 consists of 16 residues. TCRdb processed the reads anew with MiXCR; each CDR3 protein has one entry. The table records roughly 320,000 distinct CDR3 sequences, about a tenth of them present only once. Sequenced material: PBMCs. The V call is TRBV28, the J call TRBJ2-4; 7 bases agree with TRBD2. This sequence originates from a human donor in good health (CMV status not recorded). Some clones in this sample may be carry-over from other donors' samples. The CDR3 coding sequence is TGTGCCAGCAGTTTTGGTGGGGGGGTAGGCAAAAACATTCAGTACTTC. Protein sequence: CASSFGGGVGKNIQYF.